This entry lists 20 T cell receptor beta chains sequenced from one sample in a study of cytomegalovirus exposure and HLA in healthy donors. TCRdb's table, derived via immunoSEQ multiplex PCR, lists solely in-frame clones and lacks some. The sample carries some 140,000 clones, 90% recorded once. The sequencing input was PBMCs. These receptors originate from a woman aged 30 to 39 in good health and CMV-seropositive.

The chain employs TRBV29-1 and TRBJ1-5, with 7 bases fitting TRBD1. Per the germline V gene, CDR1 is SQVTM and CDR2 is ANQGSEA. This CDR3 is built from 13 residues. The J segment lost 6 bases and the V segment lost 5 bases, leaving 7 bases of the junction unmatched. DNA of the CDR3: TGCAGCGTTCAGGGGGTAGTCGGTCAGCCCCAGCATTTT. Its protein is CSVQGVVGQPQHF.

V and J are TRBV5-4 and TRBJ2-7, with 10 bases aligning to TRBD2. This CDR3 contains 15 residues. The germline CDR1 and CDR2 sequences are SGHNT and YYREEE (reference sequence). After removal of 4 bases from V and 1 base from J, the junction contained 5 bases not matched to a gene. CDR3: CASSGAGGPSYEQYF. CDR3 coding DNA: TGTGCCAGCAGCGGAGCGGGAGGGCCATCCTACGAGCAGTACTTC.

This chain connects TRBV5-5 to TRBJ1-2, with D unresolved. CDR3 length equals 14 residues. The V gene's germline CDR1 is SGHKS and CDR2 YYEKEE (reference sequence). Trimming left V 4 bases short and J 5 bases short, with 15 bases between. For the CDR3, the DNA is TGTGCCAGCAGCGTTCTCGGGGATTCATATGGCTACACCTTC. Amino acids: CASSVLGDSYGYTF.

This clone was detected a few times. The V call is TRBV4-1, the J call TRBJ2-6; D is perhaps TRBD1 (5 bases). This CDR3 comprises 17 residues. Per germline, CDR1 MGHRA and CDR2 YSYEKL. V lost 1 base, J lost 0 bases, and 10 bases lay in between. CDR3 coding DNA: TGCGCCAGCAGCCAAGCCCCGACAGCCTCTGGGGCCAACGTCCTGACTTTC. This encodes CASSQAPTASGANVLTF.

The chain uses TRBV5-1 and TRBJ2-2; 9 nucleotides agree with TRBD2. Germline V gives CDR1 SGHRS, CDR2 YFSETQ. J lost 8 bases, V lost 2 bases, and 16 bases had no gene match. This CDR3 has 18 amino acids. The CDR3 loop is CASSLGLEREDLRGELFF. The CDR3 region has the DNA TGCGCCAGCAGCTTAGGGTTGGAGCGGGAGGACCTCCGAGGGGAGCTGTTTTTT.

The gene calls are TRBV4-1 and TRBJ1-1, with 10 positions matching TRBD1. The CDR3 is made up of 14 amino acids. V shed 6 bases and J 0 bases; nucleotides not matched to a gene: 1. The germline gives CDR1 MGHRA, CDR2 YSYEKL. Written as DNA, the CDR3 is TGCGCCAGCAGGGACAGGGGGTTGAACACTGAAGCTTTCTTT. Protein: CASRDRGLNTEAFF.

The chain combines TRBV7-9 with TRBJ1-1, with D hard to call. Germline V CDR1 and CDR2: SEHNR, FQNEAQ (reference sequence). Trimming left V 5 bases short and J 1 base short, with 11 bases between. This CDR3 spans 14 amino acids. The CDR3 sequence: CASSKVGRNTEAFF. The CDR3 coding sequence is TGTGCCAGCAGCAAAGTGGGGAGGAACACTGAAGCTTTCTTT.

The CDR3 DNA reads as TGTGCCAGCAGGTCCTTAGGGGCTAGCACAGATACGCAGTATTTT. It is translated as CASRSLGASTDTQYF. The chain links TRBV6-1 to TRBJ2-3; possible D gene TRBD1, 5 bases. The V gene's germline CDR1 is MNHNS and CDR2 SASEGT. The CDR3 has 15 residues. Between the trimmed V and J ends, which lost 6 bases and 0 bases, there was a span of 13 bases.

Only one count was recorded for this clone. The V and J genes are TRBV15 and TRBJ2-7; unclear D gene. V was shortened by 8 bases and J by 4 bases, with 15 bases between the two germline ends. The CDR3 covers 13 residues. Per germline, CDR1 LNHNV and CDR2 YYDKDF (reference sequence). CDR3 DNA: TGTGCCACCGCTTACGGTTACGCGTACGAGCAGTACTTC. This encodes CATAYGYAYEQYF.

The V and J genes are TRBV27 and TRBJ2-5; the D gene is possibly TRBD2 (7 bases). Trimming removed 5 bases from V and 5 bases from J, with 12 bases in between. Germline V gene data show CDR1 as MNHEY and CDR2 as SMNVEV (reference sequence). The CDR3 is 13 residues long. As DNA, the CDR3 is TGTGCCAGCAGTATCAAGGGGGGGGAGACCCAGTACTTC. Residues: CASSIKGGETQYF.

The chain joins TRBV7-9 to TRBJ1-3; TRBD1 aligns across 7 bases. J was trimmed by 4 bases and V by 4 bases; bases with no gene match: 13. CDR1 and CDR2 (germline): SEHNR, FQNEAQ (reference sequence). CDR3 length: 17 amino acids. In DNA form, the CDR3 reads TGTGCCAGCAGCTCCGGACAGGTTCTTGCCTTCGGAAACACCATATATTTT. Protein: CASSSGQVLAFGNTIYF. Using reference TRBV7-9 and TRBJ1-3 for the parts outside the CDR3, the full variable domain is DTGVSQNPRHKITKRGQNVTFRCDPISEHNRLYWYRQTLGQGPEFLTYFQNEAQLEKSRLLSDRFSAERPKGSFSTLEIQRTEQGDSAMYLCASSSGQVLAFGNTIYFGEGSWLTVV.

This chain joins TRBV10-3 and TRBJ1-2; TRBD1 agrees at 9 bases. Germline trimming cut 3 bases from V and 0 bases from J; bases unmatched to any gene: 5. Germline assignment: CDR1 ENHRY and CDR2 SYGVKD. CDR3 length: 16 residues. The CDR3 is CAISETGGWPNYGYTF. CDR3 coding DNA: TGTGCCATCAGTGAAACAGGGGGCTGGCCTAACTATGGCTACACCTTC.

J is TRBJ2-2 and V is TRBV5-1, with a possible D match to TRBD1 (5 bases). Germline values: CDR1 SGHRS, CDR2 YFSETQ. V gave up 3 bases and J gave up 0 bases, with 6 bases separating them. This CDR3 region has 14 residues. CDR3 DNA sequence: TGCGCCAGCAGCTGGGGCCCGAACACCGGGGAGCTGTTTTTT. Residues: CASSWGPNTGELFF.

The chain has TRBV11-2 and TRBJ2-7; 12 bases match TRBD1. Germline lookup yields CDR1 SGHAT and CDR2 FQNNGV. CDR3 length equals 15 residues. Unmatched junction bases numbered 8, after V lost 4 bases and J lost 7 bases. CDR3 residues: CASSSPRDRGQEQYF. CDR3 nucleotide sequence: TGTGCCAGCAGCTCGCCCCGGGACAGGGGGCAAGAGCAGTACTTC. Looking up the rest from reference TRBV11-2 and TRBJ2-7 gives the full variable domain: EAGVAQSPRYKIIEKRQSVAFWCNPISGHATLYWYQQILGQGPKLLIQFQNNGVVDDSQLPKDRFSAERLKGVDSTLKIQPAKLEDSAVYLCASSSPRDRGQEQYFGPGTRLTVT.

This sequence joins TRBV4-1 and TRBJ1-2; 7 positions agree with TRBD1. Looked up from germline, CDR1 is MGHRA and CDR2 is YSYEKL. The CDR3 loop spans 17 amino acids. V dropped 5 bases and J dropped 3; count of bases not matched to a gene: 15. Here the CDR3 reads CASSKGIPGQNYYGYTF. The CDR3, as DNA: TGCGCCAGCAGCAAAGGTATCCCGGGACAGAACTACTATGGCTACACCTTC.

The chain is built from TRBV29-1 and TRBJ1-1, with 7 bases fitting TRBD1. Germline V gives CDR1 SQVTM, CDR2 ANQGSEA. The ends lost 0 bases at V and 2 bases at J; junction bases unmatched: 6. The CDR3 consists of 15 residues. CDR3 sequence: CSVEDTGDSNTEAFF. CDR3 sequence (DNA): TGCAGCGTTGAAGACACAGGGGATTCAAACACTGAAGCTTTCTTT.

This chain connects TRBV28 to TRBJ1-6; D may be TRBD1 (6 bases). The CDR3 runs to 18 residues. Trimming pared 5 bases from V and 4 bases from J, leaving 21 bases between. Germline CDR1 MDHEN, CDR2 SYDVKM. In DNA, the CDR3 is TGTGCCAGCAGTCCCCTCGCGGGGGGGCGAGGTTATAATTCACCCCTCCACTTT. Translated: CASSPLAGGRGYNSPLHF. The variable domain in full, completed from reference TRBV28 and TRBJ1-6, reads DVKVTQSSRYLVKRTGEKVFLECVQDMDHENMFWYRQDPGLGLRLIYFSYDVKMKEKGDIPEGYSVSREKKERFSLILESASTNQTSMYLCASSPLAGGRGYNSPLHFGNGTRLTVT.

This sequence joins TRBV5-4 and TRBJ2-1; TRBD1 matches at 12 bases. Germline V gene lookup returns CDR1 SGHNT and CDR2 YYREEE (reference sequence). This CDR3 has 13 residues. V gave up 5 bases and J gave up 8 bases; unmatched junction bases: 2. CDR3: CASRGTGGDEQFF. In nucleotides, the CDR3 is TGTGCCAGCAGGGGGACAGGGGGCGATGAGCAGTTCTTC.

The chain employs TRBV11-2 and TRBJ2-2; possibly TRBD1 for D (6 bases). Germline V gives CDR1 SGHAT, CDR2 FQNNGV. V was trimmed by 0 bases and J by 1 base, leaving 12 bases between them. The CDR3 covers 17 residues. The CDR3 loop is CASSLDVGHLNTGELFF. The CDR3 DNA sequence: TGTGCCAGCAGCTTAGATGTGGGACACCTGAACACCGGGGAGCTGTTTTTT.

CDR3 loop: CSVAGGSEQYF. The CDR3 region has the DNA TGCAGCGTTGCGGGTGGTAGCGAGCAGTACTTC. This chain joins TRBV29-1 and TRBJ2-7; D remains ambiguous. The CDR3 sequence is 11 residues long. The V and J ends lost 4 bases and 6 bases respectively, with 10 bases between them. Germline-derived CDR1 and CDR2 are SQVTM and ANQGSEA.